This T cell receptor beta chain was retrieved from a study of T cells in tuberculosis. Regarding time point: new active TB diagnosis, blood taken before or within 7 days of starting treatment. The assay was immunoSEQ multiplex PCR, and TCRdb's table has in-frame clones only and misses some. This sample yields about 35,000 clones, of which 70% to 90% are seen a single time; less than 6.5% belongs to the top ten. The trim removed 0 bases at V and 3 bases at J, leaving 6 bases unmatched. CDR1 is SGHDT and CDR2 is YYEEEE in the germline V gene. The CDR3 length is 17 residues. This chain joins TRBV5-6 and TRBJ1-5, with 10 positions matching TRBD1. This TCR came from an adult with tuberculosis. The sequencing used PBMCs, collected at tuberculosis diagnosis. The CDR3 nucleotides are TGTGCCAGCAGCTTGGCGGGGGGACAGGGGAACAATCAGCCCCAGCATTTT. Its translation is CASSLAGGQGNNQPQHF. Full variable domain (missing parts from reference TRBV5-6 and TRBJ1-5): DAGVTQSPTHLIKTRGQQVTLRCSPKSGHDTVSWYQQALGQGPQFIFQYYEEEERQRGNFPDRFSGHQFPNYSSELNVNALLLGDSALYLCASSLAGGQGNNQPQHFGDGTRLSIL.